This T cell receptor beta chain was obtained from a study of cytomegalovirus exposure and HLA in healthy donors. About the study: An early release of data contained about 85 million unique TCRs, which came from HLA-typed donors.

Study-level findings and limits: The authors confirmed in vitro that a few CMV-associated chains were specific for CMV antigens. Cytomegalovirus association was listed for roughly 160 TCR beta chains. Earlier analysis yielded a pattern in which most TCR beta V segments were productive about 90% or about 30% of the time.

The primer mix had 60 Vbeta and 13 Jbeta primers. The data were produced by immunoSEQ multiplex PCR, yet TCRdb's version contains in-frame clones alone and is incomplete. The sample shows 90,000 to 130,000 clones, roughly three quarters of them seen only once. This clone has just one count. The antigen remains unidentified. The receptor's source is a man aged 25-40 years in good health and CMV-seropositive. The sample taken for sequencing was PBMCs.

Here the CDR3 reads CASTERGGTDTQYF. Written as DNA, the CDR3 is TGTGCCAGCACTGAGCGGGGGGGCACAGATACGCAGTATTTT. The chain recombines TRBV6-1 with TRBJ2-3; 9 positions agree with TRBD2. The CDR3 covers 14 residues. Germline lookup yields CDR1 MNHNS and CDR2 SASEGT. V dropped 7 bases and J dropped 1; count of bases not matched to a gene: 3.